The 27 T cell receptor beta chains below all came from one sample that was sequenced in a study of vaccination and CD4 T cells after COVID-19. Sequencing of DNA taken from cultured CD4+ T cells relied on the Oncomine TCR Beta short-read assay. One entry per CDR3 protein, called by TCRdb with MiXCR from the PCR reads. The repertoire includes almost 15,000 distinct CDR3 sequences, about 53% of them detected once, and roughly 4.4% sits in the top ten. Their antigens remain unidentified. Treatment here: approximately 9-day PBMC culture with coronavirus spike peptide pools or control peptides (ViraFEST assay). Material: CD4+ T cells from blood, cultured in vitro, obtained before SARS-CoV-2 vaccination. All receptors come from a human donor who had recovered from COVID-19.

This clonotype appeared a few times. The chain is built from TRBV7-2 and TRBJ2-3; 9 nucleotides align to TRBD1. The ends lost 5 bases at V and 0 bases at J; junction bases unmatched: 3. Per the germline V gene, CDR1 is SGHTA and CDR2 is FQGNSA. The length of the CDR3 is 15 residues. CDR3 DNA sequence: TGTGCCAGCAGCCCGGGACAGGGAAGCACAGATACGCAGTATTTT. Its translation: CASSPGQGSTDTQYF.

The chain has TRBV27 and TRBJ2-7; D assignment may be TRBD1 or TRBD2 (6 bases each). The CDR3 extends over 13 amino acids. CDR1 and CDR2 from the germline V gene are MNHEY and SMNVEV (reference sequence). V lost 3 bases and J 6 bases, leaving 12 bases between the germline ends. The CDR3 reads CASSFGGPSEQYF. CDR3 in DNA: TGTGCCAGCAGTTTTGGGGGGCCGAGCGAGCAGTACTTC.

This clonotype was counted only a few times. The V call is TRBV28, the J call TRBJ1-5; D ambiguous. Germline lookup yields CDR1 MDHEN and CDR2 SYDVKM. The CDR3 loop spans 15 amino acids. Trimming cost V 5 bases and J 6 bases, with 17 bases left between them. CDR3 bases: TGTGCCAGCAGTCTCCAGTCCAGGAGAATTCAGCCCCAGCATTTT. It encodes CASSLQSRRIQPQHF.

The rearrangement links TRBV20-1 to TRBJ2-7, with 13 bases that match TRBD2. Germline values: CDR1 DFQATT, CDR2 SNEGSKA (reference sequence). The CDR3 sequence is 13 residues long. After removal of 5 bases from V and 4 bases from J, the junction contained 2 bases not matched to a gene. CDR3 region: CSAETSGGYEQYF. The CDR3 DNA reads as TGCAGTGCTGAGACTAGCGGGGGGTACGAGCAGTACTTC.

The rearrangement links TRBV15 to TRBJ1-5; 8 bases map to TRBD1. The J segment lost 3 bases and the V segment lost 5 bases, leaving 6 bases of the junction unmatched. The CDR3 sequence is 15 residues long. CDR1 and CDR2 from the germline V gene are LNHNV and YYDKDF (reference sequence). CDR3 nucleotides: TGTGCCACCAGCTTATGGGGACAGGCCAATCAGCCCCAGCATTTT. This translates into CATSLWGQANQPQHF.

The V gene is TRBV2, the J gene TRBJ2-7, with unresolved D. Trimming shortened V by 4 bases and J by 7 bases, and 14 bases separated the two germline ends. Germline values: CDR1 SNHLY, CDR2 FYNNEI. This CDR3 has 13 amino acids. CDR3 region: CASSVRAPLEQYF. CDR3 DNA: TGTGCCAGCAGTGTCCGCGCGCCGTTGGAGCAGTACTTC.

This clonotype is a singleton in its sample. The rearrangement joins TRBV12-3 or TRBV12-4 to TRBJ2-7, with D tentatively TRBD2 (6 bases). The CDR3 sequence is 15 residues long. Trimming left V 6 bases short and J 3 bases short, with 18 bases between. The CDR3 loop reads CASSSSGRVFYEQYF. The CDR3 coding sequence is TGTGCCAGCAGCAGTAGCGGAAGGGTTTTCTACGAGCAGTACTTC.

This chain uses TRBV7-8 with TRBJ2-5, with D possibly matching TRBD1 (5 bases). The V end lost 4 bases, the J end lost 1 base, and 10 bases lay between the germline ends. This CDR3 spans 14 amino acids. The germline V gene encodes CDR1 SGHVS and CDR2 FQNEAQ. The CDR3 DNA follows: TGTGCCAGCAGCTCGAGACAGATCCAAGAGACCCAGTACTTC. Its protein is CASSSRQIQETQYF.

This chain links TRBV30 with TRBJ2-3; maybe TRBD2 (5 bases). V lost 2 bases to trimming and J lost 5 bases, with 8 bases between them. The germline CDR1 and CDR2 sequences are GTSNPN and SVGIG (reference sequence). The length of the CDR3 is 12 residues. The CDR3 here is CAWSPGVDTQYF. The CDR3 nucleotides are TGTGCCTGGAGTCCCGGGGTAGATACGCAGTATTTT.

The V and J genes are TRBV7-2 and TRBJ2-5; a possible D gene is TRBD2 (6 bases). Germline V gene sequence: CDR1 SGHTA, CDR2 FQGNSA. The CDR3 sequence is 13 residues long. V was trimmed by 6 bases and J by 13 bases, leaving 21 bases between them. Here the CDR3 reads CASRESPRDWGYF. The CDR3, as DNA: TGTGCCAGCAGAGAAAGCCCCCGGGACTGGGGGTACTTC.

This clonotype has just a few counts. The V gene is TRBV24-1, the J gene TRBJ1-4; D is possibly TRBD1 (6 bases). V shed 9 bases and J shed 7 bases, with 14 bases lying between them. The CDR3 length is 13 residues. In germline, CDR1 is KGHDR, CDR2 SFDVKD. The CDR3 sequence is CATQGQGSEKLFF. As DNA, the CDR3 is TGTGCCACCCAAGGGCAGGGGAGTGAAAAACTGTTTTTT.

The chain combines TRBV4-1 with TRBJ1-3; D uncertain. The germline gives CDR1 MGHRA, CDR2 YSYEKL. CDR3 length: 16 residues. The V gene lost 0 bases and the J gene lost 0 bases, with 9 bases spanning the gap. The DNA of the CDR3 is TGCGCCAGCAGCCAAGATTCGCTGAACTCTGGAAACACCATATATTTT. It specifies CASSQDSLNSGNTIYF.

The CDR3 region is CATSRDLTGVFSGELFF. For the CDR3, the DNA is TGTGCCACCAGCAGAGACCTCACAGGGGTCTTCTCCGGGGAGCTGTTTTTT. The chain uses TRBV15 and TRBJ2-2; TRBD1 aligns across 7 bases. Germline CDR1 LNHNV, CDR2 YYDKDF (reference sequence). There are 17 residues in the CDR3. V lost 0 bases, J lost 6 bases, and 10 bases stayed unmatched. Based on the CDR3 plus reference TRBV15 and TRBJ2-2, the full variable domain is DAMVIQNPRYQVTQFGKPVTLSCSQTLNHNVMYWYQQKSSQAPKLLFHYYDKDFNNEADTPDNFQSRRPNTSFCFLDIRSPGLGDTAMYLCATSRDLTGVFSGELFFGEGSRLTVL.

The chain recombines TRBV5-5 with TRBJ2-5; D possibly uses TRBD1 or TRBD2 (5 bases each). Trimming pared 2 bases from V and 4 bases from J, leaving 12 bases between. The CDR3 has 14 residues. Germline values: CDR1 SGHKS, CDR2 YYEKEE (reference sequence). CDR3 in DNA: TGTGCCAGCAGCTTTCAACGGGGCGGAGAGACCCAGTACTTC. It yields the protein CASSFQRGGETQYF.

The gene calls are TRBV5-1 and TRBJ1-2; no firm D call. V was cut by 0 bases and J by 3 bases, with 15 bases left in between. Germline CDR1 is SGHRS and CDR2 is YFSETQ. The CDR3 consists of 16 residues. The CDR3 region has the DNA TGCGCCAGCAGCTTGGGGGCCCTCGGGAGGGACTATGGCTACACCTTC. Translation: CASSLGALGRDYGYTF.

The chain employs TRBV5-4 and TRBJ2-5; D remains ambiguous. Looked up from germline, CDR1 is SGHNT and CDR2 is YYREEE (reference sequence). This CDR3 has 13 amino acids. Trimming stripped 0 bases from V and 5 bases from J, with 8 bases between. CDR3 protein: CASSLDPGETQYF. DNA for the CDR3: TGTGCCAGCAGCTTGGACCCCGGGGAGACCCAGTACTTC. The full variable domain, with the rest looked up from reference TRBV5-4 and TRBJ2-5, is ETGVTQSPTHLIKTRGQQVTLRCSSQSGHNTVSWYQQALGQGPQFIFQYYREEENGRGNFPPRFSGLQFPNYSSELNVNALELDDSALYLCASSLDPGETQYFGPGTRLLVL.

The table lists this clonotype with a few counts. The V and J genes are TRBV20-1 and TRBJ2-3; D is possibly TRBD1 (5 bases). CDR3 length: 14 residues. V lost 2 bases, J lost 2 bases, and 11 bases lay in between. The germline V gene encodes CDR1 DFQATT and CDR2 SNEGSKA (reference sequence). As DNA, the CDR3 is TGCAGTGCTAGAAGTGGGGCAAACACAGATACGCAGTATTTT. Encoded protein: CSARSGANTDTQYF.

The CDR3 DNA follows: TGTGCCAGCAGCCATCGGACAGACAACTATGGCTACACCTTC. Translated: CASSHRTDNYGYTF. V and J are TRBV7-8 and TRBJ1-2; a possible D gene is TRBD1 (6 bases). Per the germline V gene, CDR1 is SGHVS and CDR2 is FQNEAQ. V lost 5 bases to trimming and J lost 2 bases, with 12 bases between them. The CDR3 runs to 14 residues.

The rearrangement joins TRBV5-1 to TRBJ1-1; 8 bases fit TRBD1. The germline V gene encodes CDR1 SGHRS and CDR2 YFSETQ. J gave up 3 bases and V 5 bases, and 3 bases lay outside the gene matches. This CDR3 contains 13 residues. The CDR3 sequence: CASRPTGDTEAFF. The CDR3 bases are TGCGCCAGCAGACCGACAGGGGACACTGAAGCTTTCTTT.

The chain carries TRBV19 and TRBJ1-5, with D perhaps matching TRBD1 (5 bases). There are 15 residues in the CDR3. Trimming removed 6 bases from V and 4 bases from J, with 16 bases in between. Germline V lookup: CDR1 LNHDA, CDR2 SQIVND (reference sequence). CDR3 nucleotide sequence: TGTGCCAGTAGGCAGGGAGTAGATGGGAATCAGCCCCAGCATTTT. Its translation is CASRQGVDGNQPQHF.

The chain couples TRBV7-9 to TRBJ2-1; 11 positions agree with TRBD2. Germline trimming cut 4 bases from V and 6 bases from J; bases unmatched to any gene: 8. Germline lookup yields CDR1 SEHNR and CDR2 FQNEAQ (reference sequence). The CDR3 loop spans 16 amino acids. CDR3 amino acids: CASSSLSGGAFNEQFF. The CDR3 nucleotides read TGTGCCAGCAGCTCACTTAGCGGGGGGGCCTTCAATGAGCAGTTCTTC.

The table lists this clonotype with a count of one. CDR3 sequence (DNA): TGTGCCAGCACGATTGGGCAGAGAGGCTACACCTTC. It is translated as CASTIGQRGYTF. This rearrangement joins TRBV28 to TRBJ1-2; D uncertain. CDR1 is MDHEN and CDR2 is SYDVKM in the germline V gene. V was trimmed by 7 bases and J by 8 bases, leaving 14 bases between them. This CDR3 contains 12 residues.

As for this clonotype: An end of the junction differs from the germline gene, which may be a read error. The chain has TRBV20-1 and TRBJ2-1; no reliable D call. Per germline, CDR1 DFQATT and CDR2 SNEGSKA (reference sequence). The CDR3 loop spans 12 amino acids. The CDR3 spells CGARRTDNEQFF. CDR3 DNA: TGCGGTGCTAGACGGACGGACAATGAGCAGTTCTTC.

Only a few counts were recorded for this clonotype. V and J are TRBV28 and TRBJ2-7; 16 positions match TRBD2. The CDR3 consists of 17 residues. Germline V lookup: CDR1 MDHEN, CDR2 SYDVKM. Trimming removed 5 bases from V and 6 bases from J; junction bases left unmatched: 10. The CDR3 spells CASSQGLAGGRVIEQYF. In DNA, the CDR3 is TGTGCCAGCAGTCAGGGACTAGCGGGAGGGCGGGTTATCGAGCAGTACTTC.

This chain connects TRBV6-4 to TRBJ1-2; TRBD1 aligns across 8 bases. CDR1 and CDR2 from the germline V gene are MRHNA and SNTAGT. The V and J ends lost 6 bases and 2 bases, in that order; junction bases with no gene match: 2. This CDR3 contains 13 residues. CDR3 residues: CASSRDRNYGYTF. CDR3 DNA sequence: TGTGCCAGCAGCCGGGACAGGAACTATGGCTACACCTTC.

The table lists this clonotype with a count of one. The genes are TRBV19 and TRBJ2-2; either TRBD1 or TRBD2 may supply D (6 bases each). Germline CDR1 LNHDA, CDR2 SQIVND (reference sequence). Trimming pared 10 bases from V and 6 bases from J, leaving 15 bases between. The CDR3 length is 13 residues. The CDR3 region has the DNA TGTGCCACCCGGGGGCCCCCCGCCGGGGAGCTGTTTTTT. Translating it yields CATRGPPAGELFF.

The rearrangement links TRBV7-6 to TRBJ2-5, with D tentatively TRBD1 (6 bases). CDR1 and CDR2 from the germline V gene are SGHVS and FNYEAQ. The V end was cut by 1 base, the J end by 4 bases, with 10 bases between. The CDR3 spans 14 residues. Here the CDR3 DNA reads TGTGCCAGCAGCTTAGGTCTAGGGGGAGAGACCCAGTACTTC. Amino acids: CASSLGLGGETQYF. Drawing the rest from reference TRBV7-6 and TRBJ2-5, the complete variable domain is GAGVSQSPRYKVTKRGQDVALRCDPISGHVSLYWYRQALGQGPEFLTYFNYEAQQDKSGLPNDRFSAERPEGSISTLTIQRTEQRDSAMYRCASSLGLGGETQYFGPGTRLLVL.